The rows below give T cell receptor beta chains drawn from one sample of a study of early T cells in non-severe SARS-CoV-2 infection. TCRdb reprocessed the 5' RACE reads with MiXCR, giving one entry per CDR3 protein. The sample lists tens of thousands of distinct CDR3 sequences, roughly 5.9% seen once, with roughly 5.7% in the top ten. The sequencing sample was made of whole blood. These TCRs come from an adult who was a healthcare worker with PCR-confirmed SARS-CoV-2 infection or an uninfected control (not recorded which). Each CDR3 is given with its conserved first and last residue. A D gene is named only where the DNA matches it firmly. Where a row states a size, it is once, few, many or the class of an expanded clone; other rows omit it.

len	v_gene	j_gene	abundance	d_gene	CDR3aa	CDR3nt
16	TRBV11-3	TRBJ2-1	few	NA	CASSHSPPSSYNEQFF	TGTGCCAGCAGCCACAGCCCACCGAGCTCCTACAATGAGCAGTTCTTC
18	TRBV7-8	TRBJ2-1	many	NA	CASSLPPGAPLLGDEQFF	TGTGCCAGCAGCTTACCTCCGGGGGCTCCTCTATTGGGCGATGAGCAGTTCTTC
16	TRBV6-6	TRBJ2-7	NA	TRBD2	CASSLSPGGVPYEQYF	TGTGCCAGCAGTTTAAGTCCGGGAGGAGTCCCCTACGAGCAGTACTTC
17	TRBV6-2/TRBV6-3	TRBJ2-3	many	TRBD2	CASSPGGRILGTDTQYF	TGTGCCAGCAGTCCGGGAGGGAGGATCTTGGGCACAGATACGCAGTATTTT
15	TRBV12-3/TRBV12-4	TRBJ2-2	many	NA	CASSFYSAIAGELFF	TGTGCCAGCAGTTTTTACAGCGCCATCGCCGGGGAGCTGTTTTTT
16	TRBV28	TRBJ2-1	many	TRBD2	CASSSPTSGRFNEQFF	TGTGCCAGCAGTTCCCCCACTAGCGGGAGGTTCAATGAGCAGTTCTTC
13	TRBV20-1	TRBJ2-3	NA	NA	CSASVRARDTQYF	TGCAGTGCTAGTGTCAGGGCGAGGGATACGCAGTATTTT
16	TRBV18	TRBJ2-3	many	TRBD2	CASSPNSGSSTDTQYF	TGTGCCAGCTCACCCAATAGCGGGAGTTCCACAGATACGCAGTATTTT
16	TRBV20-1	TRBJ2-2	many	TRBD2	CSARLAGGPRAGELFF	TGCAGTGCTAGACTAGCGGGAGGGCCTCGAGCCGGGGAGCTGTTTTTT
12	TRBV30	TRBJ2-7	few	TRBD1	CAWGTGSYEQYF	TGTGCCTGGGGGACAGGGTCGTACGAGCAGTACTTC
15	TRBV7-6	TRBJ2-7	NA	NA	CASSQQDGASYEQYF	TGTGCCAGCAGCCAACAGGACGGAGCGTCCTACGAGCAGTACTTC
16	TRBV21-1	TRBJ2-2	many	NA	CASSISSGRKTGELFF	TGTGCCAGCAGCATTTCTAGCGGGAGAAAAACCGGGGAGCTGTTTTTT
15	TRBV4-1	TRBJ2-7	many	NA	CASSQVFTFAYEQYF	TGCGCCAGCAGCCAAGTTTTTACCTTTGCCTACGAGCAGTACTTC
14	TRBV4-3	TRBJ1-4	many	NA	CASSLFGLNEKLFF	TGCGCCAGCAGCTTGTTTGGGCTCAATGAAAAACTGTTTTTT
18	TRBV5-8	TRBJ2-7	many	NA	CASSLVSGRQALSDEQYF	TGTGCCAGCAGCTTGGTTAGCGGCCGACAGGCCCTATCGGACGAGCAGTACTTC
16	TRBV6-6	TRBJ2-1	many	TRBD1	CASSLRPGTGTDEQFF	TGTGCCAGCAGTCTACGTCCCGGGACAGGGACGGATGAGCAGTTCTTC
12	TRBV7-9	TRBJ2-3	many	NA	CASDKYSDTQYF	TGTGCCAGCGACAAATATTCGGATACGCAGTATTTT
15	TRBV5-4	TRBJ2-3	few	TRBD1	CASSRQGRLTDTQYF	TGTGCCAGCAGCCGACAGGGGCGCCTCACAGATACGCAGTATTTT
16	TRBV4-2	TRBJ2-1	many	TRBD2	CASSQDGLAGDNEQFF	TGTGCCAGCAGCCAAGATGGATTAGCGGGGGACAATGAGCAGTTCTTC
17	TRBV4-3	TRBJ2-1	few	TRBD2	CASSQVGTSGLCNEQFF	TGCGCCAGCAGCCAAGTAGGAACTAGCGGGTTGTGCAATGAGCAGTTCTTC
15	TRBV7-2	TRBJ2-3	many	NA	CASSLTPSPTDTQYF	TGTGCCAGCAGCCTCACGCCTAGCCCCACAGATACGCAGTATTTT
17	TRBV4-3	TRBJ2-1	many	TRBD2	CASSRRLAGGGNNEQFF	TGCGCCAGCAGCCGCCGACTAGCGGGAGGGGGGAACAATGAGCAGTTCTTC
12	TRBV30	TRBJ2-1	many	NA	CAWSRYRTEQFF	TGTGCCTGGAGCCGTTACCGGACAGAGCAGTTCTTC
16	TRBV5-6	TRBJ2-1	many	NA	CASSFPRGRWDNEQFF	TGTGCCAGCAGCTTCCCCCGCGGTAGATGGGACAATGAGCAGTTCTTC
12	TRBV20-1	TRBJ2-1	NA	NA	CSARDQVNEQFF	TGCAGTGCTAGAGACCAGGTCAATGAGCAGTTCTTC
14	TRBV6-5	TRBJ2-3	NA	NA	CASSSGTSSDTQYF	TGTGCCAGCAGTTCGGGGACATCGTCAGATACGCAGTATTTT
15	TRBV24-1	TRBJ2-3	many	TRBD2	CATSDRLAGIDTQYF	TGTGCCACCAGTGACCGACTAGCCGGCATAGATACGCAGTATTTT